This T cell receptor beta chain was sequenced during a study of cytomegalovirus exposure and HLA in healthy donors. Overall study: Sequencing of approximately 190 million T cells in an earlier analysis found approximately 120 million unique TCR beta sequences. The study's findings and limits: CMV serostatus was the sole immune exposure information available. Productive status was seen about 87% or about 30% of the time for most TCR beta V segments in an earlier analysis.

The PCR used 60 Vbeta and 13 Jbeta primers. Produced via immunoSEQ multiplex PCR; TCRdb's table is partial and in-frame only. The sample lists 140,000 or so clones, 61% occurring once. V shed 3 bases, J shed 4 bases, and the junction held 9 bases outside the gene matches. Germline CDR1 LNHDA, CDR2 SQIVND (reference sequence). This CDR3 is built from 15 residues. Only one count was recorded for this clone. The target antigen is unknown. The material sequenced was PBMCs. V gene TRBV19 combines with J gene TRBJ2-7; 7 bases line up with TRBD2. The TCR originated in a male donor in good health and CMV-seronegative. CDR3 in DNA: TGTGCCAGTAGTATTTCCTGGCGGGGGTATTACGAGCAGTACTTC. As protein: CASSISWRGYYEQYF.